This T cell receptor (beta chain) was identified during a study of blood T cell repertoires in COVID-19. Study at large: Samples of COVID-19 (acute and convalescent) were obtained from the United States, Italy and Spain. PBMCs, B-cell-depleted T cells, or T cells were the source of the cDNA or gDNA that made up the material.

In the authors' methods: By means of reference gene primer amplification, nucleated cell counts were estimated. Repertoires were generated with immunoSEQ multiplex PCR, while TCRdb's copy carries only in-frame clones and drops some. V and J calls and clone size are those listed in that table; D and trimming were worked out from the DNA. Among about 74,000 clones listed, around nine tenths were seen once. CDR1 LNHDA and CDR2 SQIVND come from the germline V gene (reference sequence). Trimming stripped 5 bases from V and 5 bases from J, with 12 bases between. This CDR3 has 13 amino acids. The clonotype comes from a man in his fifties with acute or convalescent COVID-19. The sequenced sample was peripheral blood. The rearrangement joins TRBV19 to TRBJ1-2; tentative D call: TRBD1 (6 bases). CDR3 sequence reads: CASSGQGRYGYTF. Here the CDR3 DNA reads TGTGCCAGTAGTGGCCAGGGGAGATATGGCTACACCTTC.